One and the same sample provided the 19 T cell receptor beta chains below, sequenced in a study of Ad26.COV2.S vaccination and SARS-CoV-2 variants. Sample treatment: around 19 received Ad26.COV2.S at low or high dose, single or two shots; 5 received placebo; per-sample allocation not given. Sample collection was performed on day 63 after the first vaccine or placebo injection. Produced via immunoSEQ multiplex PCR; TCRdb's table is partial and in-frame only. The sample carries 430,000 or so clones, more than 80% recorded once. The source was peripheral blood, collected in a trial of Ad26.COV2.S vaccine versus placebo. These receptors all come from a person aged 18-65 years who received the Ad26.COV2.S COVID-19 vaccine or a placebo.

CDR3 bases: TGTGCCAGCAGTGCGGCTAGCGGGAGGGCTTACTACGAGCAGTACTTC. As protein: CASSAASGRAYYEQYF. The chain links TRBV28 to TRBJ2-7, with 12 bases aligning to TRBD2. The CDR3 consists of 16 residues. V shed 5 bases and J 3 bases; nucleotides not matched to a gene: 8. The germline gives CDR1 MDHEN, CDR2 SYDVKM.

The table lists this clone with a few counts. The rearrangement uses TRBV28 and TRBJ1-5; D ambiguous. CDR1 is MDHEN and CDR2 is SYDVKM in the germline V gene. The CDR3 has 13 amino acids. The germline V and J ends were trimmed by 1 base and 6 bases, with 7 bases remaining between them. In DNA, the CDR3 is TGTGCCAGCAGTTTATTGGGCAGTCAGCCCCAGCATTTT. Its translation: CASSLLGSQPQHF.

A single count supports this clone. The chain recombines TRBV27 with TRBJ2-1; the D is unclear. Trimming shortened V by 6 bases and J by 1 base, and 1 base separated the two germline ends. The CDR3 covers 11 residues. Germline loops: CDR1 MNHEY, CDR2 SMNVEV (reference sequence). CDR3 sequence: CASRSYNEQFF. The CDR3 coding sequence is TGTGCCAGCAGATCCTACAATGAGCAGTTCTTC.

The J gene is TRBJ2-5, the V gene TRBV10-1; D not resolved. V lost 0 bases, J lost 4 bases, and 12 bases lay in between. This CDR3 spans 15 amino acids. Germline V CDR1 and CDR2: WNHNN, SYGVQD (reference sequence). The CDR3 reads CASSESATVGETQYF. For the CDR3, the DNA is TGCGCCAGCAGTGAGTCGGCGACTGTGGGAGAGACCCAGTACTTC.

The chain uses TRBV28 and TRBJ2-3, with 9 bases identical to TRBD1. CDR1 and CDR2 (germline): MDHEN, SYDVKM. J gave up 3 bases and V 5 bases, and 6 bases lay outside the gene matches. The length of the CDR3 is 15 residues. In DNA form, the CDR3 reads TGTGCCAGCAGTCGGGGACAGGGTCGGACAGATACGCAGTATTTT. Amino acid sequence: CASSRGQGRTDTQYF. Supplemented by reference TRBV28 and TRBJ2-3, the full variable domain reads DVKVTQSSRYLVKRTGEKVFLECVQDMDHENMFWYRQDPGLGLRLIYFSYDVKMKEKGDIPEGYSVSREKKERFSLILESASTNQTSMYLCASSRGQGRTDTQYFGPGTRLTVL.

The rearrangement joins TRBV2 to TRBJ1-5, with D possibly TRBD1 on 5 matching bases. V was cut by 4 bases and J by 9 bases, with 16 bases left in between. The length of the CDR3 is 14 residues. The germline CDR1 and CDR2 sequences are SNHLY and FYNNEI. This chain's CDR3 is CASSVPLLGGPQHF. CDR3 DNA: TGTGCCAGCAGTGTACCTCTCTTGGGGGGGCCCCAGCATTTT.

The V call is TRBV28, the J call TRBJ2-1, with TRBD2 matching over 12 bases. This CDR3 is 15 amino acids long. Trimming took 6 bases from V and 2 from J; bases not matched to a gene: 2. In germline, CDR1 is MDHEN, CDR2 SYDVKM. The CDR3 loop is CASSSSGRAYNEQFF. As DNA, the CDR3 is TGTGCCAGCAGCTCTAGCGGGAGGGCCTACAATGAGCAGTTCTTC.

The chain is built from TRBV2 and TRBJ2-7; D is ambiguous. The CDR3 extends over 15 amino acids. Trimming took off 1 base at V and 0 bases at J, with 10 bases between the two ends. CDR1 and CDR2 (germline): SNHLY, FYNNEI. This CDR3 is CASSEVGRSSYEQYF. CDR3 nucleotides: TGTGCCAGCAGTGAAGTCGGGCGTAGCTCCTACGAGCAGTACTTC.

This clone was seen only a few times. The rearrangement links TRBV9 to TRBJ1-6; D is undetermined. V was trimmed by 0 bases and J by 7 bases, leaving 8 bases between them. Looked up from germline, CDR1 is SGDLS and CDR2 is YYNGEE. The CDR3 is made up of 14 amino acids. The CDR3 spells CASSVASLNSPLHF. As DNA, the CDR3 is TGTGCCAGCAGCGTAGCCAGCCTCAATTCACCCCTCCACTTT.

The chain uses TRBV6-5 and TRBJ1-5, with unresolved D. The V gene's germline CDR1 is MNHEY and CDR2 SVGAGI. The length of the CDR3 is 13 residues. V gave up 8 bases and J gave up 5 bases, with 13 bases separating them. CDR3 DNA: TGTGCCAGCGGGCTGGACGGGGATCAGCCCCAGCATTTT. This gives the protein CASGLDGDQPQHF.

The chain links TRBV7-2 to TRBJ2-1; 9 positions agree with TRBD2. CDR1 SGHTA and CDR2 FQGNSA come from the germline V gene. V was pared by 4 bases and J by 4 bases, with 8 bases of the junction left unmatched. The CDR3 loop spans 16 amino acids. CDR3 sequence reads: CASSWTSDTRYNEQFF. In DNA, the CDR3 is TGTGCCAGCAGCTGGACTAGCGATACACGTTACAATGAGCAGTTCTTC. Full variable domain (rest looked up from reference TRBV7-2 and TRBJ2-1): GAGVSQSPSNKVTEKGKDVELRCDPISGHTALYWYRQSLGQGLEFLIYFQGNSAPDKSGLPSDRFSAERTGGSVSTLTIQRTQQEDSAVYLCASSWTSDTRYNEQFFGPGTRLTVL.

The chain is built from TRBV7-3 and TRBJ1-6; 7 bases are a match to TRBD1. This CDR3 has 17 residues. CDR1 and CDR2 from the germline V gene are SGHTA and FQGTGA. Germline trimming cut 8 bases from V and 4 bases from J; bases unmatched to any gene: 14. CDR3 nucleotides: TGTGCCAGCTTCAACGGGACAGAGTACTTTTATAATTCACCCCTCCACTTT. Translating gives CASFNGTEYFYNSPLHF.

This clone was seen once. The rearrangement uses TRBV6-2 or TRBV6-3 and TRBJ2-3; 8 positions agree with TRBD1. The CDR3 extends over 14 amino acids. From germline, CDR1 is MNHEY and CDR2 SVGEGT. The junction had 2 bases not matched to a gene; V was cut back by 5 bases and J by 1 base. CDR3 amino acids: CASSPGGGTDTQYF. DNA for the CDR3: TGTGCCAGCAGTCCAGGGGGCGGCACAGATACGCAGTATTTT.

The chain couples TRBV19 to TRBJ1-5; D might be TRBD1 (5 bases). In germline, CDR1 is LNHDA, CDR2 SQIVND (reference sequence). The CDR3 covers 13 residues. Trimming took 5 bases from V and 6 from J, leaving 11 bases between them. The CDR3 loop reads CASSEQGGQPQHF. The CDR3 coding sequence is TGTGCCAGTAGTGAGCAGGGCGGTCAGCCCCAGCATTTT.

This clone was observed once. The chain recombines TRBV21-1 with TRBJ1-5. TRBV21-1 is a pseudogene locus. The CDR3 spans 16 residues. CDR3 in DNA: TGTGCCAGCAGCAAAAGAGAGGGCTTTGGCAATCAGCCCCAGCATTTT. It yields the protein CASSKREGFGNQPQHF.

The gene calls are TRBV4-2 and TRBJ1-1, with a possible D match to TRBD1 (5 bases). Germline CDR1 LGHNA, CDR2 YNFKEQ. The germline V and J ends were trimmed by 3 bases and 6 bases, with 11 bases remaining between them. The CDR3 is made up of 13 amino acids. Here the CDR3 DNA reads TGTGCCAGCAGCCAGGGTCCGGGACCTGAAGCTTTCTTT. Protein product: CASSQGPGPEAFF.

V gene TRBV9 combines with J gene TRBJ2-3, with 8 bases fitting TRBD1. The CDR3 consists of 15 residues. With V trimmed by 3 bases and J by 2 bases, 5 bases remained unmatched. Germline assignment: CDR1 SGDLS and CDR2 YYNGEE. Here the CDR3 reads CASSEGQVVTDTQYF. CDR3 DNA sequence: TGTGCCAGCAGCGAGGGACAGGTAGTCACAGATACGCAGTATTTT.

The CDR3 DNA reads as TGTGCCAGCAGCTTAGTCCGAAGGGACTATGGCTACACCTTC. This translates into CASSLVRRDYGYTF. The V call is TRBV7-2, the J call TRBJ1-2; D not certain. The CDR3 is 14 amino acids. In germline, CDR1 is SGHTA, CDR2 FQGNSA. Trimming removed 1 base from V and 3 bases from J, with 9 bases in between.

This sequence joins TRBV20-1 and TRBJ2-3; D is unclear. This CDR3 comprises 11 residues. Trimming pared 5 bases from V and 6 bases from J, leaving 9 bases between. Germline loops: CDR1 DFQATT, CDR2 SNEGSKA (reference sequence). The CDR3 region is CSAPAVDTQYF. The CDR3 nucleotides read TGCAGTGCTCCGGCTGTGGATACGCAGTATTTT.